A single sample gave rise to the 5 T cell receptor beta chains below, sequenced in a study of blood T cell repertoires in COVID-19. Sequencing was performed with immunoSEQ multiplex PCR; in TCRdb, only in-frame clones are kept and a portion is missing. The sample shows roughly 220,000 clones, 84% of them seen only once. Sequenced input: peripheral blood. These receptor sequences come from a woman aged 30 to 39 who had recovered from COVID-19.

This chain links TRBV9 with TRBJ1-2; 12 bases line up with TRBD1. The CDR3 is 17 amino acids. Trimming removed 2 bases from V and 2 bases from J; junction bases left unmatched: 7. Germline CDR1 and CDR2: SGDLS and YYNGEE. The CDR3 sequence is CASSVDLGQGANYGYTF. CDR3 nucleotides: TGTGCCAGCAGCGTTGACTTGGGACAGGGGGCCAACTATGGCTACACCTTC.

This clone occurred once. CDR3 nucleotides: TGTGCCAGCACCCGACAGGCCGAAAGCTCCTACAATGAGCAGTTCTTC. Its protein product is CASTRQAESSYNEQFF. The rearrangement links TRBV27 to TRBJ2-1; D may be TRBD1 (6 bases). The CDR3 runs to 16 residues. V was shortened by 7 bases and J by 0 bases, with 16 bases between the two germline ends. Germline CDR1 is MNHEY and CDR2 is SMNVEV (reference sequence).

The gene calls are TRBV5-6 and TRBJ1-3, with D unresolved. V was clipped by 7 bases and J by 0 bases, with 8 bases between them. Per germline, CDR1 SGHDT and CDR2 YYEEEE. This CDR3 region has 13 residues. The CDR3 loop reads CASRSNSGNTIYF. The CDR3 DNA sequence: TGTGCCAGCCGGTCGAACTCTGGAAACACCATATATTTT.

CDR3 amino acids: CASSFPVSGKNTGELFF. The CDR3 bases are TGTGCCAGCAGCTTTCCAGTTAGCGGGAAGAACACCGGGGAGCTGTTTTTT. The chain couples TRBV7-6 to TRBJ2-2, with 8 bases that match TRBD2. Germline CDR1 and CDR2: SGHVS and FNYEAQ. V shed 3 bases and J 1 base; nucleotides not matched to a gene: 7. This CDR3 region has 17 residues. The variable domain in full, completed from reference TRBV7-6 and TRBJ2-2, reads GAGVSQSPRYKVTKRGQDVALRCDPISGHVSLYWYRQALGQGPEFLTYFNYEAQQDKSGLPNDRFSAERPEGSISTLTIQRTEQRDSAMYRCASSFPVSGKNTGELFFGEGSRLTVL.

The V gene is TRBV10-2, the J gene TRBJ2-7; 10 nucleotides match TRBD1. This CDR3 has 13 amino acids. Germline-derived CDR1 and CDR2 are WSHSY and SAAADI. V gave up 7 bases and J gave up 5 bases; unmatched junction bases: 5. The DNA for the CDR3 is TGCGCCAGCACGGGACAGGGGAACAACGAGCAGTACTTC. This gives the protein CASTGQGNNEQYF.